This T cell receptor (beta chain) stems from a study of T cell changes during pregnancy in multiple sclerosis. The CDR3 extends over 15 amino acids. V shed 1 base and J shed 4 bases, with 10 bases lying between them. The V gene's germline CDR1 is SGHTA and CDR2 FQGNSA. Using immunoSEQ multiplex PCR, the repertoire was profiled, and TCRdb retains in-frame clones only, with some absent. Of 13,000 to 15,000 clones in the sample, 70% to 90% were seen once. J is TRBJ2-2 and V is TRBV7-2; D is ambiguous. This receptor was taken from a female donor with multiple sclerosis, enrolled in a pregnancy study. Source: CD8+ T cells from peripheral blood mononuclear cells, taken in the first trimester of pregnancy. CDR3: CASSLGLGGTGELFF. CDR3 DNA sequence: TGTGCCAGCAGCTTAGGGCTAGGCGGCACCGGGGAGCTGTTTTTT.